These T cell receptor beta chains were read from a single sample in a study of T cell changes during pregnancy in multiple sclerosis. This table comes from immunoSEQ multiplex PCR, and its TCRdb copy is limited to in-frame clones, with some not included. The table lists about 45,000 clones, 91% of them singletons, with about 2.6% in the top ten. Material: CD8+ T cells from peripheral blood mononuclear cells, obtained in the second trimester of pregnancy. The receptors come from a female donor with multiple sclerosis, enrolled in a pregnancy study. Both conserved end residues are part of each CDR3. Fields, in order: clone size, D gene, V gene, J gene, CDR3 protein, CDR3 DNA. The D gene is left open where the match is weak. Some rows mark clone size as missing; the rest say once, few, many or name a class of expanded clone.

once	TRBD2	TRBV2	TRBJ2-1	CASSERGRGGPYNEQFF	TGTGCCAGCAGTGAAAGGGGGCGGGGGGGCCCCTACAATGAGCAGTTCTTC
-	-	TRBV7-9	TRBJ2-7	CASSLAQDGNEQYF	TGTGCCAGCAGCTTAGCACAGGATGGCAACGAGCAGTACTTC
-	-	TRBV15	TRBJ2-3	CATSRAPTDTQYF	TGTGCCACCAGCAGGGCCCCCACAGATACGCAGTATTTT
-	-	TRBV12-5	TRBJ1-5	CASGLSEDSNQPQHF	TGTGCTAGTGGTTTGTCGGAGGATAGCAATCAGCCCCAGCATTTT
-	-	TRBV19	TRBJ2-2	CASISLGFDTGELFF	TGTGCCAGTATTTCCCTAGGATTCGACACCGGGGAGCTGTTTTTT
-	-	TRBV29-1	TRBJ2-1	CSVEPASSYNEQFF	TGCAGCGTTGAACCGGCTAGCTCCTACAATGAGCAGTTCTTC
-	-	TRBV5-6	TRBJ2-3	CASSLRGRGTDTQYF	TGTGCCAGCAGCTTAAGGGGCCGTGGCACAGATACGCAGTATTTT
-	TRBD2	TRBV5-6	TRBJ2-3	CASSLANRGGLDTQYF	TGTGCCAGCAGCTTGGCCAACCGGGGGGGCCTGGATACGCAGTATTTT
-	-	TRBV19	TRBJ2-7	CASSPTSYEQYF	TGTGCCAGTAGTCCCACCAGTTACGAGCAGTACTTC
-	TRBD2	TRBV7-3	TRBJ2-3	CASSFLAGGPGTDTQYF	TGTGCCAGCAGCTTTTTAGCGGGGGGGCCTGGCACAGATACGCAGTATTTT
-	-	TRBV6-4	TRBJ2-1	CASSRGGQYNEQFF	TGTGCCAGCAGTAGGGGGGGCCAATACAATGAGCAGTTCTTC
-	-	TRBV4-1	TRBJ1-1	CASSQDRVNLNTEAFF	TGCGCCAGCAGCCAAGATCGGGTAAATTTGAACACTGAAGCTTTCTTT
-	TRBD2	TRBV7-6	TRBJ2-1	CASSLAPPSGVFNEQFF	TGTGCCAGCAGCTTAGCCCCCCCTAGCGGGGTCTTCAATGAGCAGTTCTTC
-	TRBD1	TRBV25-1	TRBJ1-5	CASSSGQALNQPQHF	TGTGCCAGCAGCTCCGGACAGGCGCTAAATCAGCCCCAGCATTTT
-	-	TRBV2	TRBJ2-2	CASSDGGPGELFF	TGTGCCAGCAGTGACGGGGGACCCGGGGAGCTGTTTTTT
-	TRBD2	TRBV2	TRBJ2-1	CASSASVGLAGGEQFF	TGTGCCAGCAGTGCATCAGTGGGTCTAGCGGGGGGGGAGCAGTTCTTC
-	-	TRBV13	TRBJ1-2	CASSLSPRATNGYTF	TGTGCCAGCAGCTTATCCCCGCGGGCTACCAATGGCTACACCTTC
-	-	TRBV9	TRBJ2-2	CASSSWGDRELFF	TGTGCCAGCAGCTCCTGGGGCGATCGGGAGCTGTTTTTT
few	-	TRBV9	TRBJ1-1	CASSPGLNTEAFF	TGTGCCTCCTCCCCAGGGTTGAACACTGAAGCTTTCTTT
-	TRBD2	TRBV9	TRBJ2-1	CASSYGGGAGYNEQFF	TGTGCCAGCAGCTATGGGGGAGGGGCGGGCTACAATGAGCAGTTCTTC
-	TRBD1	TRBV27	TRBJ1-2	CASSLSDTGGDYGYTF	TGTGCCAGCAGTTTATCGGATACAGGGGGCGACTATGGCTACACCTTC
-	TRBD1	TRBV2	TRBJ1-1	CAGQEPNTEAFF	TGTGCCGGACAGGAGCCGAACACTGAAGCTTTCTTT
-	-	TRBV2	TRBJ2-7	CASSEGRAEQYF	TGTGCCAGCAGTGAAGGGCGGGCAGAGCAGTACTTC
-	TRBD1	TRBV6-5	TRBJ2-2	CASSYRTGGNTGELFF	TGTGCCAGCAGCTACCGGACAGGGGGGAACACCGGGGAGCTGTTTTTT
-	-	TRBV29-1	TRBJ1-1	CSVVLANTEAFF	TGCAGCGTTGTCTTAGCGAACACTGAAGCTTTCTTT
-	-	TRBV9	TRBJ2-1	CASSANNEQFF	TGTGCCAGCAGCGCCAACAATGAGCAGTTCTTC
-	TRBD1	TRBV9	TRBJ1-3	CASSGPGDRDTIYF	TGTGCCAGCAGCGGGCCTGGGGACAGGGACACCATATATTTT
-	TRBD2	TRBV6-4	TRBJ2-2	CASSDSGGQWTGELFF	TGTGCCAGCAGTGACTCGGGAGGGCAGTGGACCGGGGAGCTGTTTTTT
-	TRBD1	TRBV9	TRBJ1-2	CASSGQGRGANYGYTF	TGTGCCAGCAGCGGACAGGGCAGAGGAGCTAACTATGGCTACACCTTC
-	TRBD1	TRBV5-4	TRBJ1-6	CASSETGVNSPLHF	TGTGCCAGCAGCGAGACAGGGGTCAATTCACCCCTCCACTTT
-	-	TRBV5-5	TRBJ1-1	CASSLGGADFEAFF	TGTGCCAGCAGCTTGGGTGGGGCCGACTTTGAAGCTTTCTTT
-	TRBD1	TRBV10-1	TRBJ1-2	CASSAIHGQGVRGYTF	TGCGCCAGCAGTGCGATACATGGACAGGGTGTGCGGGGCTACACCTTC
-	TRBD1	TRBV4-1	TRBJ1-5	CASSVRDSSNQPQHF	TGCGCCAGCAGTGTCCGGGACAGTAGCAATCAGCCCCAGCATTTT